Listed below are T cell receptor beta chains from one sample, sequenced in a study of T cells in Graves' hyperthyroidism and ophthalmopathy. MiXCR, applied by TCRdb to the multiplex PCR reads, yields one record per CDR3 protein. The data hold fewer than 450,000 distinct CDR3 sequences, with 15% to 20% observed a single time. Input material: blood. The receptors originated from a woman in her twenties or thirties with Graves' hyperthyroidism that later progressed to Graves' ophthalmopathy. The CDR3 runs from the conserved cysteine through the conserved F or W. The D gene is left open where the match is weak. The size field is filled for only some rows; it gives once, few, many or a size class.

NA	TRBJ2-3	TRBV2	17	TRBD2	TGTGCCAGCAGTGAAGAGGGTCTAGCGGCTAGCACAGATACGCAGTATTTT	CASSEEGLAASTDTQYF
NA	TRBJ2-2	TRBV20-1	16	TRBD2	TGCAGTGCTAGGACTAGCGGGGGGGATTCTACCGGGGAGCTGTTTTTT	CSARTSGGDSTGELFF
NA	TRBJ1-3	TRBV2	19	TRBD1	TGTGCCAGCAGTGTCTTCCCCCGCCGACAGGGGTACCCTGGAAACACCATATATTTT	CASSVFPRRQGYPGNTIYF
many	TRBJ1-2	TRBV7-7	15	NA	TGTGCCAGCAGCTTAACTACGGGGGTCAACTATGGCTACACCTTC	CASSLTTGVNYGYTF
NA	TRBJ2-1	TRBV6-1	18	NA	TGTGCCAGCAGTGAAAGGTTTGTGAGGGCGGGCGCCTACAATGAGCAGTTCTTC	CASSERFVRAGAYNEQFF
many	TRBJ2-7	TRBV2	15	TRBD1	TGTGCCAGCACCCGGGACAGAGCTAACCAGAACGAGCAGTACTTC	CASTRDRANQNEQYF
NA	TRBJ2-2	TRBV18	19	NA	TGTGCCAGCTCACCACCCTGGCGGGCGCTCCTACAGAACACCGGGGAGCTGTTTTTT	CASSPPWRALLQNTGELFF
many	TRBJ1-3	TRBV28	14	TRBD1	TGTGCCAGCAGTTTGACAGGGTCCTGGAACACCATATATTTT	CASSLTGSWNTIYF
NA	TRBJ2-1	TRBV20-1	12	TRBD2	TGCAGTGGACTAGCGGGGCCCAATGAGCAGTTCTTC	CSGLAGPNEQFF
NA	TRBJ1-1	TRBV29-1	13	NA	TGCAGCGTCTCCCGGACGGGGAACACTGAAGCTTTCTTT	CSVSRTGNTEAFF
many	TRBJ1-1	TRBV28	14	TRBD1	TGTGCCAGCAGTCACACAGGGGGGAACACTGAAGCTTTCTTT	CASSHTGGNTEAFF
NA	TRBJ1-3	TRBV5-1	16	NA	TGCGCCAGCAGCTTGGGTCCCAAGAGCTCTGGAAACACCATATATTTT	CASSLGPKSSGNTIYF
NA	TRBJ1-2	TRBV28	16	NA	TGTGCCAGCAGTTTCCCCGGCGGTCTTGCTCTTGGTGGCTACACCTTC	CASSFPGGLALGGYTF
NA	TRBJ2-7	TRBV27	14	TRBD1	TGTGCCAGCACCTCACAGGGGGCCTCCTACGAGCAGTACTTC	CASTSQGASYEQYF
many	TRBJ1-1	TRBV5-5	14	TRBD1	TGTGCCAGCAGCTTGTGGACAGGGGAGAGTGAAGCTTTCTTT	CASSLWTGESEAFF
many	TRBJ2-3	TRBV18	16	NA	TGTGCCAGCTCACCGCGGACAGCTCTTAGCACAGATACGCAGTATTTT	CASSPRTALSTDTQYF
few	TRBJ2-2	TRBV9	15	NA	TGTGCCAGCAGCGTAGGTGCAGGGAACACCGGGGAGCTGTTTTTT	CASSVGAGNTGELFF
NA	TRBJ2-5	TRBV4-1	12	NA	TGCGCCAGCAGCCAAGATTCGGAGACCCGGTACTTC	CASSQDSETRYF
once	TRBJ2-1	TRBV2	14	NA	TGTGCCAGCAGTTTATATGAAGGGTACAATGAGCAGTTCTTC	CASSLYEGYNEQFF
NA	TRBJ1-2	TRBV20-1	14	NA	TGCAGTGCTAGAGATCAAAAGGGACCCTATGGCTACACCTTC	CSARDQKGPYGYTF
many	TRBJ2-1	TRBV12-3/TRBV12-4	12	NA	TGTGCCAGCAGTATATTACAGGGTGGTCAGTTCTTC	CASSILQGGQFF
many	TRBJ1-2	TRBV28	15	TRBD1	TGTGCCAGCAGCCGAAGACAGGGGGCGCGATATGGCTACACCTTC	CASSRRQGARYGYTF
many	TRBJ2-3	TRBV15	17	TRBD2	TGTGCCACCAGCAGAGATTTGACTAGCGGGGGTTCCGATACGCAGTATTTT	CATSRDLTSGGSDTQYF
NA	TRBJ2-3	TRBV20-1	16	NA	TGCAGTGCTCCCCACCCCCTGGTAAGGCGGACAGATACGCAGTATTTT	CSAPHPLVRRTDTQYF
many	TRBJ2-2	TRBV27	15	NA	TGTGCCAGCAGTTTATCCAGATATGGCACCGGGGAGCTGTTTTTT	CASSLSRYGTGELFF
many	TRBJ2-3	TRBV3-1	16	NA	TGTGCCAGCAGCTCTACCCTTGGGCTAGAGGGAGATACGCAGTATTTT	CASSSTLGLEGDTQYF
few	TRBJ2-7	TRBV27	16	TRBD1	TGTGCCAGCAGGTCCCGGGACAGGGTTGGGGGTTACGAGCAGTACTTC	CASRSRDRVGGYEQYF
many	TRBJ1-2	TRBV28	16	NA	TGTGCCAGCAGAGGAAGCCGGGTGGGCGAGGGGTATGGCTACACCTTC	CASRGSRVGEGYGYTF
many	TRBJ1-5	TRBV28	15	NA	TGTGCCAGCAGTTTTCGACAACCAAGCAATCAGCCCCAGCATTTT	CASSFRQPSNQPQHF
many	TRBJ1-5	TRBV18	16	NA	TGTGCCAGCTCCCGCATTGGAGGTATGGGCAATCAGCCCCAGCATTTT	CASSRIGGMGNQPQHF
NA	TRBJ2-1	TRBV9	15	NA	TGTGTCAGCAGCTCATTAGGGCAAGAATACAATGAGCAGTTCTTC	CVSSSLGQEYNEQFF
few	TRBJ2-1	TRBV7-6	13	NA	TGTGCCAGCAGCTTAATAACTAGCAATGAGCAGTTCTTC	CASSLITSNEQFF
NA	TRBJ1-2	TRBV5-4	15	NA	TGTGCCAGCAGCTTGGATCGACGAACTAACTATGGCTACACCTTC	CASSLDRRTNYGYTF
many	TRBJ1-1	TRBV28	15	NA	TGTGCCAGCACCAGGCCCTCGTTCATGAACACTGAAGCTTTCTTT	CASTRPSFMNTEAFF
many	TRBJ2-2	TRBV19	14	NA	TGTGCCAGTAGTTCGTACAGGGACACCGGGGAGCTGTTTTTT	CASSSYRDTGELFF
few	TRBJ2-2	TRBV5-5	17	TRBD2	TGTGCCAGCAGCTTGGCGGGACTAGCGGGAGGGATGGGGGAGCTGTTTTTT	CASSLAGLAGGMGELFF
many	TRBJ1-2	TRBV6-5	19	NA	TGTGCCAGCAGTTACATTTATGGGGCAGAGAGTTTCTCTAACTATGGCTACACCTTC	CASSYIYGAESFSNYGYTF
many	TRBJ1-2	TRBV7-9	13	TRBD1	TGTGCCAGCAGCACCCCGACAGGGTATGGCTACACCTTC	CASSTPTGYGYTF
few	TRBJ2-5	TRBV27	17	TRBD1	TGTGCCAGCAAAGATTTGTCCGACAGGGCGACCTTGGGACCCCAGTACTTC	CASKDLSDRATLGPQYF
many	TRBJ2-7	TRBV28	17	NA	TGTGCCAGCAGTTTACATTTTGCTTCCAGGGGTCGGCACGAGCAGTACTTC	CASSLHFASRGRHEQYF
many	TRBJ2-7	TRBV2	13	NA	TGTGCCAGCAGTGAAGGGCGGGGGCGCGAGCAGTACTTC	CASSEGRGREQYF
many	TRBJ1-1	TRBV28	12	NA	TGTGCCAGCGGGCAGGGGTTCACTGAAGCTTTCTTT	CASGQGFTEAFF
many	TRBJ2-3	TRBV30	15	NA	TGTGCCTGGAGTGCCAACTTCCCGGGAACAGATACGCAGTATTTT	CAWSANFPGTDTQYF
many	TRBJ1-1	TRBV12-3/TRBV12-4	13	NA	TGTGCCAGCAGTTTGTTGGTGAACACTGAAGCTTTCTTT	CASSLLVNTEAFF
many	TRBJ2-7	TRBV28	14	TRBD1	TGTGCCAGCATCACCAGGGGGAGCTCCTACGAGCAGTACTTC	CASITRGSSYEQYF
NA	TRBJ2-5	TRBV28	16	TRBD1	TGTGCCAGCAGTTTAGGGGACAGGGGGAACCAAGAGACCCAGTACTTC	CASSLGDRGNQETQYF
many	TRBJ2-7	TRBV5-1	14	NA	TGCGCCAGCAGCTGGGGGATAGACATCTACGAGCAGTACTTC	CASSWGIDIYEQYF
NA	TRBJ2-1	TRBV7-9	17	NA	TGTGCCAGCAGCTCCTCCATACTGGACAGTTTAAGGAATGAGCAGTTCTTC	CASSSSILDSLRNEQFF
few	TRBJ2-7	TRBV5-4	17	NA	TGTGCCAGCAGCTTGTTTTTCTCGCCGGAGAGCTCCTACGAGCAGTACTTC	CASSLFFSPESSYEQYF
many	TRBJ2-3	TRBV7-9	12	NA	TGTGCCAGCAGTTCACCGGGACCGGAGGCGTATTTT	CASSSPGPEAYF
many	TRBJ2-1	TRBV24-1	16	TRBD2	TGTGCCACCAGTGACCCTAGCGGGAGTTACGACAATGAGCAGTTCTTC	CATSDPSGSYDNEQFF
few	TRBJ2-4	TRBV15	15	NA	TGTGCCACCAGCAGACTCAGACAGGAGGGAAACATTCAGTACTTC	CATSRLRQEGNIQYF
NA	TRBJ1-4	TRBV19	14	NA	TGTGCCGGTAGCCCTACGGGGGACGGAGAAAAACTGTTTTTT	CAGSPTGDGEKLFF
few	TRBJ1-4	TRBV27	13	NA	TGTGCCAGCAGTTTACCCGGGGGGGAAAAACTGTTTTTT	CASSLPGGEKLFF
many	TRBJ2-1	TRBV7-6	13	NA	TGTGCCAGCAGCCTGATTTGGGGCAATGAGCAGTTCTTC	CASSLIWGNEQFF
NA	TRBJ2-3	TRBV7-2	17	TRBD2	TGTGCCAGCAGCTTAGGCGGGACTAGCGTGAGCTTAGATACGCAGTATTTT	CASSLGGTSVSLDTQYF